Listed below are T cell receptor beta chains from one sample, sequenced in a study of shared clonotypes between healthy human individuals. Sequencing used immunoSEQ multiplex PCR; TCRdb keeps in-frame clones, though not all of them. The sample shows a few million clones, roughly nine tenths of them seen only once. Sequenced material: naive CD4+ T cells sorted from blood. These receptors originate from a man in his late teens or twenties in good health. Each CDR3 is given with its conserved first and last residue. The D gene is left open where the match is weak. Rows may omit the clone size; those that give it use once, few, many or a size class.

clone_size	v_call	d_call	j_call	cdr3_aa	cdr3_nt
.	TRBV5-4	TRBD2	TRBJ2-3	CASSLSGTSTDTQYF	TGTGCCAGCAGCCTTAGCGGGACTAGCACAGATACGCAGTATTTT
.	TRBV11-2	TRBD1	TRBJ2-3	CASTPDRGLTDTQYF	TGTGCCAGCACACCGGACAGGGGGCTTACAGATACGCAGTATTTT
.	TRBV25-1	.	TRBJ1-1	CASMSPWDTEAFF	TGTGCCAGCATGAGCCCATGGGACACTGAAGCTTTCTTT
once	TRBV10-1	TRBD1	TRBJ1-6	CASSAGQAYNSPLHF	TGCGCCAGCAGTGCCGGACAGGCTTATAATTCACCCCTCCACTTT
once	TRBV30	.	TRBJ2-4	CAWIPRQIVAKNIQYF	TGTGCCTGGATTCCAAGACAGATCGTAGCCAAAAACATTCAGTACTTC
once	TRBV7-2	.	TRBJ2-3	CASSLYTSDTQYF	TGTGCCAGCAGCTTATATACATCGGATACGCAGTATTTT
.	TRBV18	TRBD2	TRBJ2-1	CASSRERGGSYNEQFF	TGTGCCAGCTCACGAGAGCGGGGGGGATCCTACAATGAGCAGTTCTTC
.	TRBV7-9	.	TRBJ1-2	CASSDSTANYGYTF	TGTGCCAGCAGCGATTCGACAGCTAACTATGGCTACACCTTC
.	TRBV30	TRBD1	TRBJ1-4	CAWSRRQGAGEKLFF	TGTGCCTGGAGTCGGCGACAGGGGGCAGGGGAAAAACTGTTTTTT
.	TRBV29-1	.	TRBJ2-7	CSVEGTTEQYF	TGCAGCGTTGAAGGGACAACCGAGCAGTACTTC
.	TRBV7-2	.	TRBJ1-6	CASSLYRDNSPLHF	TGTGCCAGCAGCTTATACCGGGATAATTCACCCCTCCACTTT
.	TRBV29-1	TRBD1	TRBJ2-5	CSGTGVTGETQYF	TGCAGCGGGACAGGAGTTACGGGGGAGACCCAGTACTTC
.	TRBV6-5	TRBD1	TRBJ2-7	CASYLPGQVPYEQYF	TGTGCCAGCTACTTACCGGGACAGGTTCCCTACGAGCAGTACTTC
.	TRBV9	TRBD2	TRBJ2-5	CASSVGLAGLQETQYF	TGTGCCAGCAGCGTAGGACTAGCGGGCCTCCAAGAGACCCAGTACTTC
.	TRBV28	.	TRBJ2-7	CASSSNRARSYEQYF	TGTGCCAGCAGTTCTAACCGGGCCAGGAGTTACGAGCAGTACTTC
once	TRBV10-3	TRBD1	TRBJ2-7	CAISSGQGKVEQYF	TGTGCCATCAGTAGCGGACAGGGGAAAGTCGAGCAGTACTTC
.	TRBV7-2	.	TRBJ1-2	CASSQIPNYGYTF	TGTGCCAGCAGCCAAATCCCGAACTATGGCTACACCTTC
.	TRBV6-5	TRBD1	TRBJ1-1	CASSYRDRMNTEAFF	TGTGCCAGCAGTTACCGGGACAGGATGAACACTGAAGCTTTCTTT
.	TRBV5-1	.	TRBJ2-3	CASSLVSRDTQYF	TGCGCCAGCAGCTTGGTCTCTCGAGATACGCAGTATTTT
.	TRBV10-3	.	TRBJ2-5	CAIQPGAGETQYF	TGTGCCATCCAGCCAGGGGCCGGGGAGACCCAGTACTTC
.	TRBV15	.	TRBJ1-1	CATSRVQGNTEAFF	TGTGCCACCAGCAGAGTACAGGGGAACACTGAAGCTTTCTTT
.	TRBV5-1	TRBD1	TRBJ1-3	CASSFDRAAGNTIYF	TGCGCCAGCAGCTTCGACAGGGCGGCGGGAAACACCATATATTTT
.	TRBV9	.	TRBJ2-7	CASSVAPRGYEQYF	TGTGCCAGCAGCGTAGCTCCTCGGGGTTACGAGCAGTACTTC
.	TRBV10-3	.	TRBJ2-3	CAISEGTTGPDTQYF	TGTGCCATCAGTGAGGGGACGACCGGACCAGATACGCAGTATTTT
once	TRBV2	.	TRBJ2-5	CASRISSLGETQYF	TGTGCCAGCAGAATTAGTAGTCTGGGAGAGACCCAGTACTTC
.	TRBV7-2	.	TRBJ1-4	CASSLLQGTTNEKLFF	TGTGCCAGCAGCCTTCTTCAGGGGACAACTAATGAAAAACTGTTTTTT
.	TRBV4-2	.	TRBJ2-2	CASSQDQTLYTGELFF	TGTGCCAGCAGCCAAGATCAGACTCTATACACCGGGGAGCTGTTTTTT
.	TRBV6-5	.	TRBJ1-1	CASSYSWGSTAEAFF	TGTGCCAGCAGTTACTCTTGGGGTAGCACGGCTGAAGCTTTCTTT
.	TRBV30	.	TRBJ2-7	CAWSPGAGYEQYF	TGTGCCTGGAGCCCAGGAGCGGGCTACGAGCAGTACTTC
.	TRBV9	.	TRBJ1-1	CASSVVEWGEAFF	TGTGCCAGCAGCGTAGTGGAGTGGGGAGAAGCTTTCTTT
.	TRBV5-1	TRBD1	TRBJ1-1	CASSQGQGAGTEAFF	TGCGCCAGCAGCCAAGGACAGGGGGCCGGGACTGAAGCTTTCTTT
.	TRBV19	TRBD1	TRBJ1-2	CASSNRGRDYGYTF	TGTGCCAGTAGTAACAGGGGGCGCGACTATGGCTACACCTTC
.	TRBV14	.	TRBJ1-2	CASSQERGEDFVNYGYTF	TGTGCCAGCAGCCAAGAGAGGGGTGAAGACTTCGTAAACTATGGCTACACCTTC
.	TRBV11-2	TRBD2	TRBJ2-3	CASKLPGGDTQYF	TGTGCCAGCAAATTACCGGGGGGAGATACGCAGTATTTT
.	TRBV11-2	.	TRBJ1-4	CASSLGNEKLFF	TGTGCCAGCAGCCTAGGAAATGAAAAACTGTTTTTT
.	TRBV28	.	TRBJ2-4	CASSPSTVAKNIQYF	TGTGCCAGCAGTCCATCGACGGTAGCCAAAAACATTCAGTACTTC
once	TRBV7-2	.	TRBJ2-5	CASSLAGTARQETQYF	TGTGCCAGCAGCTTAGCAGGGACGGCAAGACAAGAGACCCAGTACTTC
.	TRBV5-1	.	TRBJ2-1	CASSLGQGYINEQFF	TGCGCCAGCAGCTTGGGGCAGGGTTACATCAATGAGCAGTTCTTC
.	TRBV30	.	TRBJ1-5	CAWSLRSGKSNQPQHF	TGTGCCTGGAGTCTTCGTTCGGGAAAAAGCAATCAGCCCCAGCATTTT
.	TRBV4-1	.	TRBJ1-6	CASSPRDAIQGSPLHF	TGCGCCAGCAGCCCAAGAGACGCAATACAGGGTTCACCCCTCCACTTT
once	TRBV11-2	TRBD1	TRBJ1-1	CASSLMGQGARGEAFF	TGTGCCAGCAGCTTAATGGGACAGGGGGCTCGGGGTGAAGCTTTCTTT
.	TRBV28	TRBD1	TRBJ2-7	CASKPSLGGQGYEQYF	TGTGCCAGCAAGCCTTCTTTGGGGGGACAGGGTTACGAGCAGTACTTC
.	TRBV19	TRBD1	TRBJ1-6	CASSRTGTQSPLHF	TGTGCCAGTAGCCGGACAGGTACTCAATCACCCCTCCACTTT
.	TRBV18	.	TRBJ1-4	CASSTRTTNEKLFF	TGTGCCAGCTCTACGAGGACGACTAATGAAAAACTGTTTTTT
.	TRBV5-1	TRBD2	TRBJ2-3	CASSLGGGSTDTQYF	TGCGCCAGCAGCTTGGGCGGGGGTAGCACAGATACGCAGTATTTT
once	TRBV5-6	.	TRBJ1-2	CASSLYGANYGYTF	TGTGCCAGCAGCTTGTACGGAGCTAACTATGGCTACACCTTC
.	TRBV5-8	TRBD1	TRBJ1-5	CASSLEQGRNQPQHF	TGTGCCAGCAGCTTGGAACAGGGGCGGAATCAGCCCCAGCATTTT
.	TRBV7-9	.	TRBJ2-5	CASSLAKQLIQETQYF	TGTGCCAGCAGCTTAGCGAAACAGTTAATCCAAGAGACCCAGTACTTC
.	TRBV12-5	TRBD1	TRBJ1-6	CASGSPDRVGAISPLHF	TGTGCTAGTGGTTCCCCGGACAGGGTAGGGGCAATATCACCCCTCCACTTT
.	TRBV18	.	TRBJ2-7	CASSPLGGGSGEQYF	TGTGCCAGCTCCCCTTTGGGAGGGGGCTCCGGCGAGCAGTACTTC
.	TRBV5-1	TRBD2	TRBJ2-1	CASSLATSGTSYNEQFF	TGCGCCAGCAGCTTGGCGACTAGCGGGACTTCCTACAATGAGCAGTTCTTC